The next 2 T cell receptor beta chains were all read from a single sample in a study of a mutant IDH1 vaccine in newly diagnosed glioma. This sample's time point: week 47, end of study. In the vaccine, a single dose held 300 ug of the mutant IDH1 20-mer peptide, along with topical imiquimod. Profiled with immunoSEQ multiplex PCR; TCRdb holds only in-frame clones, not every one. The sample carries about 24,000 clones, 82% recorded once. No cognate antigen is known for these TCRs. The sequences come from PBMCs, collected from a glioma patient whose treatment included an IDH1 peptide vaccine. The receptors were sampled from a man in his forties with glioma. Some clones in this sample may be carry-over from other donors' samples.

This clone appeared a single time. J is TRBJ2-7 and V is TRBV7-8; 9 nucleotides line up with TRBD1. This CDR3 is built from 17 residues. From germline, CDR1 is SGHVS and CDR2 FQNEAQ. V shed 4 bases, J shed 0 bases, and the junction held 10 bases outside the gene matches. The CDR3 loop is CASSSGQGSGNSYEQYF. The CDR3 coding sequence is TGTGCCAGCAGCTCGGGACAGGGTTCGGGAAACTCCTACGAGCAGTACTTC.

Concerning this clone itself: Within the sample, other DNA sequences also encode this same CDR3. The chain joins TRBV6-6 to TRBJ2-7; tentatively, D is TRBD2 (7 bases). Germline loops: CDR1 MNHNY, CDR2 SVGAGI (reference sequence). The CDR3 runs to 13 residues. Trimming removed 8 bases at V and 3 bases at J, with 14 bases between. The CDR3 nucleotides are TGTGCCAGCCGGCGGGGAGGGGGCTACGAGCAGTACTTC. Protein: CASRRGGGYEQYF.